Each of the 5 T cell receptor beta chains below was sequenced from the same sample in a study of OX40 agonist ivuxolimab in advanced cancers. The protocol was immunoSEQ multiplex PCR, while the TCRdb copy is restricted to in-frame clones and leaves out a portion. Counted here are about 65,000 clones, around 86% occurring once; the ten biggest clones make up 0.38%. This material consisted of CD4+ or CD8+ T cells sorted from blood, taken in a trial of the OX40 agonist ivuxolimab. The source is an adult with an advanced solid tumor such as melanoma, head and neck, liver or kidney cancer.

The rearrangement joins TRBV2 to TRBJ2-1; no clear D. The CDR3 has 16 amino acids. Germline-derived CDR1 and CDR2 are SNHLY and FYNNEI. V was trimmed by 2 bases and J by 4 bases, leaving 15 bases between them. For the CDR3, the DNA is TGTGCCAGCAGTGAACTCCGCCTGGGCAATTACAATGAGCAGTTCTTC. This codes for CASSELRLGNYNEQFF. Full variable domain (outside the CDR3, taken from reference TRBV2 and TRBJ2-1): EPEVTQTPSHQVTQMGQEVILRCVPISNHLYFYWYRQILGQKVEFLVSFYNNEISEKSEIFDDQFSVERPDGSNFTLKIRSTKLEDSAMYFCASSELRLGNYNEQFFGPGTRLTVL.

This chain joins TRBV27 and TRBJ2-1; a possible D gene is TRBD2 (6 bases). V lost 3 bases and J lost 6, with 18 bases in between. The CDR3 loop spans 16 amino acids. CDR1 is MNHEY, CDR2 SMNVEV, per germline (reference sequence). CDR3 region: CASSLWGAGPGNEQFF. The CDR3 DNA follows: TGTGCCAGCAGTTTGTGGGGAGCGGGTCCGGGCAATGAGCAGTTCTTC.

This rearrangement joins TRBV6-5 to TRBJ1-2, with 7 bases lining up with TRBD1. The CDR3 spans 13 residues. V dropped 0 bases and J dropped 5; count of bases not matched to a gene: 0. The V gene's germline CDR1 is MNHEY and CDR2 SVGAGI. CDR3 sequence reads: CASSYSGQYGYTF. As DNA, the CDR3 is TGTGCCAGCAGTTACTCGGGACAGTATGGCTACACCTTC.

The CDR3 nucleotides are TGCGCCAGCAGCTTGGGGCAGCTCAGATCCTCCGGGGAGCTGTTTTTT. Translated: CASSLGQLRSSGELFF. This rearrangement joins TRBV5-1 to TRBJ2-2, with D unresolved. Germline V CDR1 and CDR2: SGHRS, YFSETQ. The CDR3 runs to 16 residues. Trimming left V 0 bases short and J 6 bases short, with 15 bases between.

This chain joins TRBV5-1 and TRBJ2-7; 11 bases are shared with TRBD1. Germline CDR1 reads SGHRS; CDR2 reads YFSETQ. This CDR3 comprises 14 residues. The J segment lost 3 bases and the V segment lost 7 bases, leaving 6 bases of the junction unmatched. The CDR3 is CASGPGQGGYEQYF. CDR3 DNA sequence: TGCGCCAGCGGACCGGGACAGGGGGGCTACGAGCAGTACTTC.